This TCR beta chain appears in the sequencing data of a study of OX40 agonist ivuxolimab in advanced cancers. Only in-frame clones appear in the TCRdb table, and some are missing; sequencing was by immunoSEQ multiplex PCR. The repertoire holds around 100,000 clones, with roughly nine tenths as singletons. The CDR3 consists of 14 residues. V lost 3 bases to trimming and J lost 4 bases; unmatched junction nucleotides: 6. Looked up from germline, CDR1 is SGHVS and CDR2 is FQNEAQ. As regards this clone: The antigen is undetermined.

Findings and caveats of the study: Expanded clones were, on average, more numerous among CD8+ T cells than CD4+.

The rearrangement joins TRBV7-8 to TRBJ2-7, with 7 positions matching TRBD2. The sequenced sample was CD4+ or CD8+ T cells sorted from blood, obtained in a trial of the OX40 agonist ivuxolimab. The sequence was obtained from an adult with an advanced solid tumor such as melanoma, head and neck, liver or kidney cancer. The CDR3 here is CASSFSGGAYEQYF. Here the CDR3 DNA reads TGTGCCAGCAGCTTTTCGGGGGGAGCTTACGAGCAGTACTTC.